These T cell receptor beta chains were read from a single sample in a study of long-term antiretroviral therapy in people with HIV. Here immunoSEQ multiplex PCR was the method, and the copy in TCRdb shows in-frame clones only, minus some. Among nearly 20,000 clones listed, more than 80% were seen once. Specimen: unsorted PBMCs, collected 0.2 years after starting antiretroviral therapy. All receptors come from a woman aged 40 to 49 with HIV. CDR3s include the opening cysteine and the closing phenylalanine or tryptophan. Each record gives: CDR3 length, V gene, D gene, clone size, J gene, CDR3 DNA, CDR3 protein. A D gene is named only where the DNA matches it firmly. The size of a clone is reported for some rows only, either as once, few or many, or as a class for expanded clones.

len: 15
v_gene: TRBV4-1
d_gene: TRBD1
abundance: NA
j_gene: TRBJ1-2
CDR3nt: TGCGCCAGCAGCCACCTGGACAGGGTCGACTATGGCTACACCTTC
CDR3aa: CASSHLDRVDYGYTF

len: 14
v_gene: TRBV7-8
d_gene: NA
abundance: once
j_gene: TRBJ2-7
CDR3nt: TGTGCCAGCAGCCACCGGGACGGACTCTACGAGCAGTACTTC
CDR3aa: CASSHRDGLYEQYF

len: 13
v_gene: TRBV6-1
d_gene: TRBD1
abundance: few
j_gene: TRBJ1-2
CDR3nt: TGTGCCAGCAGCGAGACAGGGGACTATGGCTACACCTTC
CDR3aa: CASSETGDYGYTF

len: 15
v_gene: TRBV19
d_gene: NA
abundance: NA
j_gene: TRBJ2-1
CDR3nt: TGTGCCAGTAGTTATTCAGCGGACCAATACAATGAGCAGTTCTTC
CDR3aa: CASSYSADQYNEQFF

len: 16
v_gene: TRBV19
d_gene: NA
abundance: NA
j_gene: TRBJ1-5
CDR3nt: TGTGCCAGTAGTATTTTTGCCAGGGCCGCCAATCAGCCCCAGCATTTT
CDR3aa: CASSIFARAANQPQHF

len: 16
v_gene: TRBV5-1
d_gene: NA
abundance: NA
j_gene: TRBJ2-7
CDR3nt: TGCGCCAGCAGCTTGGATGCCGGGACCTCCTCCTACGAGCAGTACTTC
CDR3aa: CASSLDAGTSSYEQYF

len: 16
v_gene: TRBV5-1
d_gene: NA
abundance: NA
j_gene: TRBJ2-2
CDR3nt: TGCGCCAGCAGCCCACTAGCCCTACTGAACACCGGGGAGCTGTTTTTT
CDR3aa: CASSPLALLNTGELFF

len: 14
v_gene: TRBV7-9
d_gene: TRBD2
abundance: NA
j_gene: TRBJ2-7
CDR3nt: TGTGCCAGCAGCTCTGGGACTAGCGGATACGAGCAGTACTTC
CDR3aa: CASSSGTSGYEQYF

len: 15
v_gene: TRBV6-1
d_gene: NA
abundance: NA
j_gene: TRBJ2-1
CDR3nt: TGTGCCAGCAGTGATGGGGGACAAACCTACAATGAGCAGTTCTTC
CDR3aa: CASSDGGQTYNEQFF

len: 18
v_gene: TRBV5-1
d_gene: TRBD2
abundance: NA
j_gene: TRBJ2-3
CDR3nt: TGCGCCAGCAGCTTGGAACTAGCGGGGGGCTTAAGCACAGATACGCAGTATTTT
CDR3aa: CASSLELAGGLSTDTQYF

len: 13
v_gene: TRBV19
d_gene: NA
abundance: NA
j_gene: TRBJ2-5
CDR3nt: TGTGCCAGTAACCGGGGGCCAAAGGAGACCCAGTACTTC
CDR3aa: CASNRGPKETQYF

len: 16
v_gene: TRBV11-2
d_gene: TRBD1
abundance: NA
j_gene: TRBJ1-1
CDR3nt: TGTGCCAGCAGCCTTTATTCCGGGACAGCCGACACTGAAGCTTTCTTT
CDR3aa: CASSLYSGTADTEAFF

len: 15
v_gene: TRBV5-6
d_gene: NA
abundance: once
j_gene: TRBJ2-3
CDR3nt: TGTGCCAGCAGCGCGGGACTCCGCGGAGCAGATACGCAGTATTTT
CDR3aa: CASSAGLRGADTQYF

len: 15
v_gene: TRBV6-5
d_gene: NA
abundance: few
j_gene: TRBJ2-3
CDR3nt: TGTGCCAGCAGTTATGGCCCCGAGGGGACAGATACGCAGTATTTT
CDR3aa: CASSYGPEGTDTQYF

len: 16
v_gene: TRBV5-1
d_gene: TRBD1
abundance: NA
j_gene: TRBJ1-1
CDR3nt: TGCGCCAGCAGCTTGACAGGGGGTCTAATGAACACTGAAGCTTTCTTT
CDR3aa: CASSLTGGLMNTEAFF

len: 14
v_gene: TRBV30
d_gene: TRBD2
abundance: NA
j_gene: TRBJ2-7
CDR3nt: TGTGCCTGTTTCCAGAGGACTAGTGAGTACGAGCAGTACTTC
CDR3aa: CACFQRTSEYEQYF

len: 16
v_gene: TRBV7-8
d_gene: TRBD2
abundance: NA
j_gene: TRBJ2-7
CDR3nt: TGTGCCAGCAGCCTCGACGGGGGGACTGGGAGGGGCGAGCAGTACTTC
CDR3aa: CASSLDGGTGRGEQYF

len: 15
v_gene: TRBV29-1
d_gene: NA
abundance: NA
j_gene: TRBJ2-3
CDR3nt: TGCAGCGTTGAAGGAGGAGCGAACAGGCTTGGTACGCAGTATTTT
CDR3aa: CSVEGGANRLGTQYF

len: 18
v_gene: TRBV11-3
d_gene: TRBD2
abundance: once
j_gene: TRBJ2-3
CDR3nt: TGTGCCAGCAGCTTAGAACCCCTAGCGGGGGGTTTTGCAGATACGCAGTATTTT
CDR3aa: CASSLEPLAGGFADTQYF

len: 15
v_gene: TRBV10-2
d_gene: TRBD1
abundance: once
j_gene: TRBJ2-7
CDR3nt: TGCGCCAGCAGTGGAACAGGGGTCTTCCCCTACGAGCAGTACTTC
CDR3aa: CASSGTGVFPYEQYF